These T cell receptor beta chains were read from a single sample in a study of blood T cell repertoires in COVID-19. Here immunoSEQ multiplex PCR was the method, and the copy in TCRdb shows in-frame clones only, minus some. In the table there are over 85,000 clones, 85% to 95% of which are singletons. Sequenced sample: peripheral blood. The receptors originated from a human donor with active COVID-19. The donor label of this sample is uncertain. CDR3s leave out the opening cysteine and the closing phenylalanine or tryptophan. The order of the fields is V gene, J gene, CDR3 protein.

TRBV7-3	TRBJ2-2	ASSPRGTRYTGELF
TRBV11-1	TRBJ2-1	ASSSSGEQF
TRBV6-4	TRBJ2-2	ASTASYRDSRELF
TRBV24-1	TRBJ1-4	ATSDPSVTGEKLF
TRBV7-2	TRBJ2-7	ASSYHTGVGEQY
TRBV6-5	TRBJ1-2	ASSYSSGVDGYT
TRBV4-1	TRBJ2-7	ASSPRTGSHEQY
TRBV7-2	TRBJ2-7	ASSFGWTGGFYEQY
TRBV5-6	TRBJ1-1	ASRLPGTEAF
TRBV9	TRBJ1-3	ASSDQENTIY
TRBV12-3/TRBV12-4	TRBJ1-2	ASRTGFLGYT
TRBV25-1	TRBJ1-2	ASSPTGVEANYGYT
TRBV5-8	TRBJ1-2	ASSLQGDYGYT
TRBV5-5	TRBJ2-7	ASSSVSGSGHLISYEQY
TRBV28	TRBJ1-1	ASSLAQGAGVGTEAF
TRBV14	TRBJ1-6	ASSQDLLGGQNSPLH
TRBV9	TRBJ1-3	ASSVEGTASGNTIY
TRBV5-4	TRBJ2-5	ASSPGGEETQY
TRBV12-2	TRBJ1-1	ASRLATGTLNTEAF
TRBV5-4	TRBJ2-3	ASSLDTGLADTQY
TRBV6-2/TRBV6-3	TRBJ2-7	ASSQLYEQY
TRBV5-1	TRBJ1-2	ASSSSTGYGYT
TRBV2	TRBJ1-5	ASSGRGPRKSNQPQH
TRBV5-4	TRBJ2-5	ASSPDRGRARKETQY
TRBV19	TRBJ1-1	ASIDRGLMNTEAF
TRBV4-3	TRBJ1-2	ASSQGTGEGSGGYT
TRBV7-3	TRBJ1-1	ASSLNPAGAEAF
TRBV28	TRBJ1-5	ASSVDRGLGNQPQH
TRBV12-3/TRBV12-4	TRBJ1-1	ASSDFVTEAF
TRBV29-1	TRBJ2-7	SVRGRGRSSYEQY
TRBV9	TRBJ1-2	ASSRLLGGLDGYT
TRBV12-5	TRBJ2-2	ASKGGEIPGELF
TRBV7-3	TRBJ2-7	ASSLGTGLTYEQY
TRBV5-6	TRBJ2-1	ASSHSGLADEQF
TRBV10-3	TRBJ2-2	AIREGLAGEVGELF
TRBV7-8	TRBJ2-3	ASSLVGGDTDTQY
TRBV7-6	TRBJ2-3	ASSLASPRGDRIDTQY
TRBV19	TRBJ2-5	ASSIGAEQETQY
TRBV2	TRBJ1-4	ASNTGGVEKLF
TRBV6-5	TRBJ1-1	ATAGVGNTEAF
TRBV20-1	TRBJ1-4	SASRGTGYEKLF
TRBV2	TRBJ2-7	ASSGDFSYEQY
TRBV2	TRBJ2-3	ASSDPGQGEGTQY
TRBV24-1	TRBJ2-2	ATRPGQPNTGELF